This entry concerns a single T cell receptor beta chain. It has no known antigen specificity. The sample holds no much larger clone one base away, and base qualities are not on file. This record comes from a study of T cell changes during pregnancy in multiple sclerosis (dated by TCRdb to between 2018 and 2021). Notes on the research overall: In women with multiple sclerosis, the researchers looked at how the T cell repertoire shifted as pregnancy progressed.

To prepare the library, the immunoSEQ multiplex PCR assay was applied. TCRdb retrieved this table from immuneACCESS and kept in-frame rearrangements only. Not all clones are present; in checked studies, unresolved V genes account for under half, and no reason is known for the remainder. The sample table shows about 85,000 clones, and roughly nine tenths are seen once. The top ten constitute 2.5% of the sample. From cysteine to phenylalanine, the CDR3 is 14 amino acids long. Only CDR3 DNA remains: 42 bases, in frame from the first base. The germline V gene encodes CDR1 MNHEY and CDR2 SMNVEV (reference sequence). The junction shows trimming of 1 base on V and 7 bases on J, plus 11 bases between the germline ends.

The receptor's source is a female donor with multiple sclerosis, enrolled in a pregnancy study. Rearrangement joined TRBV27 to TRBJ1-5; TRBD1 might be the D gene, on 6 matching bases. Sequences were derived from peripheral blood, sampled in the first trimester of pregnancy. The CDR3 region has the sequence CASSLLQGDQPQHF. The DNA is as follows: TGTGCCAGCAGTTTATTACAGGGTGACCAGCCCCAGCATTTT.